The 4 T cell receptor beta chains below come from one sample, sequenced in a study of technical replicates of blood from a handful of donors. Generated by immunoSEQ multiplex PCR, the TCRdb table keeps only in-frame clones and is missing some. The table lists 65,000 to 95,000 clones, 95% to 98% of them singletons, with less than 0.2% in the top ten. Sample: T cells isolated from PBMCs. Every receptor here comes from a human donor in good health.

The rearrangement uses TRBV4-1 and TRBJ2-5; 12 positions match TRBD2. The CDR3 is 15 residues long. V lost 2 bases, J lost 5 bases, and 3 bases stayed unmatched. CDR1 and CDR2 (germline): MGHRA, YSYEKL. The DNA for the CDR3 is TGCGCCAGCAGCCAACTAGCGGGGGGGCCGGAGACCCAGTACTTC. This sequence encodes CASSQLAGGPETQYF.

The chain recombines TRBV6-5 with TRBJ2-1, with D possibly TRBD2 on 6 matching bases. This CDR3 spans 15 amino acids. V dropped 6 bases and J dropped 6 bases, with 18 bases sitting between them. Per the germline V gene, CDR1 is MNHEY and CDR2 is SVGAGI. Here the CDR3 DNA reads TGTGCCAGCAGGCGGACGGCGCTGCGGGGCAATGAGCAGTTCTTC. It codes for CASRRTALRGNEQFF.

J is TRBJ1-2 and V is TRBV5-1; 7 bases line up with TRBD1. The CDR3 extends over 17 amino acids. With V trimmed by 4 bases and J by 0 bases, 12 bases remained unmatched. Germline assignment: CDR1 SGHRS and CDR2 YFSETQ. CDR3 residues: CASSPPAGTATNYGYTF. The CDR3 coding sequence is TGCGCCAGCAGCCCGCCGGCAGGGACAGCTACTAACTATGGCTACACCTTC. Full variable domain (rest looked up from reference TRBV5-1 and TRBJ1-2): KAGVTQTPRYLIKTRGQQVTLSCSPISGHRSVSWYQQTPGQGLQFLFEYFSETQRNKGNFPGRFSGRQFSNSRSEMNVSTLELGDSALYLCASSPPAGTATNYGYTFGSGTRLTVV.

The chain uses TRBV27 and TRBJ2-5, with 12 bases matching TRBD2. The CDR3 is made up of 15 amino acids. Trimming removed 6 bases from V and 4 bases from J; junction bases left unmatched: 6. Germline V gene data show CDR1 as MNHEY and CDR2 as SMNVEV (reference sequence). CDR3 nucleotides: TGTGCCAGCAGCCGACTAGCGGGAGATGGAGAGACCCAGTACTTC. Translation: CASSRLAGDGETQYF.